Each of the 31 T cell receptor beta chains below was sequenced from the same sample in a study of blood T cell repertoires in COVID-19. Profiling relied on immunoSEQ multiplex PCR, and the TCRdb table lists in-frame clones only, not all of them. The sample lists 62,000 or so clones; approximately 80% were seen once. Sequencing was done on a sample of PBMCs or T cells enriched from blood (not recorded which). These receptors were obtained from a middle-aged woman with acute COVID-19.

In its sample, this clone was seen once. The chain is built from TRBV19 and TRBJ1-5; 7 nucleotides match TRBD1. V lost 6 bases to trimming and J lost 5 bases; unmatched junction nucleotides: 7. The length of the CDR3 is 14 residues. Germline values: CDR1 LNHDA, CDR2 SQIVND (reference sequence). The DNA of the CDR3 is TGTGCCAGTAGGCCCAGACAGGGAGATCAGCCCCAGCATTTT. Its translation: CASRPRQGDQPQHF.

This clone is medium-sized. The chain joins TRBV18 to TRBJ1-1, with 8 bases that match TRBD1. V was clipped by 4 bases and J by 1 base; unmatched bases: 5. The CDR3 is 15 residues long. Germline CDR1 reads KGHSH; CDR2 reads LQKENI. In DNA form, the CDR3 reads TGTGCCAGCTCACTAGGACAGGGATCGAACACTGAAGCTTTCTTT. This sequence encodes CASSLGQGSNTEAFF.

This clone is a singleton in its sample. The V call is TRBV5-4, the J call TRBJ2-3, with D possibly being TRBD1 (5 bases). The CDR3 runs to 14 residues. Deletions cut 2 bases from V and 5 bases from J, with 12 bases between. Germline V gene lookup returns CDR1 SGHNT and CDR2 YYREEE (reference sequence). CDR3 nucleotides: TGTGCCAGCAGCTTACCCAGGGAAGGAGATACGCAGTATTTT. Protein: CASSLPREGDTQYF.

V is TRBV18 and J is TRBJ2-7, with D possibly being TRBD1 (6 bases). CDR3 size: 13 residues. Deletions cut 5 bases from V and 4 bases from J, with 12 bases between. Looked up from germline, CDR1 is KGHSH and CDR2 is LQKENI. Here the CDR3 reads CASSAYREYEQYV. The CDR3 bases are TGTGCCAGCTCAGCCTACAGGGAATACGAGCAGTACGTC.

This chain joins TRBV19 and TRBJ2-3; 11 bases fit TRBD2. The J segment lost 0 bases and the V segment lost 5 bases, leaving 10 bases of the junction unmatched. CDR1 LNHDA and CDR2 SQIVND come from the germline V gene (reference sequence). The CDR3 sequence is 18 residues long. CDR3 nucleotides: TGTGCCAGTAGTCGACTAGCGGGGACGGGGGCTAGCACAGATACGCAGTATTTT. Its protein is CASSRLAGTGASTDTQYF.

The rearrangement joins TRBV2 to TRBJ1-5; D not certain. The V end lost 0 bases, the J end lost 4 bases, and 4 bases lay between the germline ends. Germline-derived CDR1 and CDR2 are SNHLY and FYNNEI. The CDR3 consists of 13 residues. The CDR3, as DNA: TGTGCCAGCAGTGAAGCCGTTAATCAGCCCCAGCATTTT. Amino acids: CASSEAVNQPQHF.

This chain joins TRBV9 and TRBJ2-3; 14 bases are a match to TRBD2. The CDR3 contains 18 residues. With 3 bases clipped from V and 1 base from J, the junction kept 7 bases outside the gene matches. Germline V lookup: CDR1 SGDLS, CDR2 YYNGEE. The CDR3 loop is CASSGGTSGRWGTDTQYF. CDR3 sequence (DNA): TGTGCCAGCAGCGGGGGGACTAGCGGGAGATGGGGCACAGATACGCAGTATTTT.

The V call is TRBV12-3 or TRBV12-4, the J call TRBJ2-1, with TRBD1 as a possible D gene (5 bases). V was trimmed by 5 bases and J by 6 bases, leaving 11 bases between them. CDR3 length equals 13 residues. The CDR3 bases are TGTGCCAGCAGTAGGGGCCCCAGCAATGAGCAGTTCTTC. Amino acids: CASSRGPSNEQFF.

CDR3 amino acids: CASSFFSNTEAFF. CDR3 coding DNA: TGTGCCAGCAGTTTCTTTTCGAACACTGAAGCTTTCTTT. J is TRBJ1-1 and V is TRBV28; D gene uncertain. Per germline, CDR1 MDHEN and CDR2 SYDVKM. The ends were cut back, 3 bases at V and 1 base at J, with 6 bases in the middle. The CDR3 totals 13 residues. Together with reference TRBV28 and TRBJ1-1, the CDR3 gives the full variable domain: DVKVTQSSRYLVKRTGEKVFLECVQDMDHENMFWYRQDPGLGLRLIYFSYDVKMKEKGDIPEGYSVSREKKERFSLILESASTNQTSMYLCASSFFSNTEAFFGQGTRLTVV.

This chain joins TRBV27 and TRBJ1-2; D is perhaps TRBD1 (5 bases). The V and J ends lost 0 bases and 8 bases respectively, with 10 bases between them. Germline CDR1 is MNHEY and CDR2 is SMNVEV (reference sequence). The CDR3 has 13 amino acids. The CDR3 sequence is CASSLSTSGGYTF. The CDR3 DNA sequence: TGTGCCAGCAGTTTATCCACTTCAGGGGGCTACACCTTC.

CDR3 in DNA: TGTGCCAGCAGCGTGGGAGGGAACATGGAAAAACTGTTTTTT. This gives the protein CASSVGGNMEKLFF. J is TRBJ1-4 and V is TRBV9; no definite D call. Deletions cut 2 bases from V and 8 bases from J, with 13 bases between. This CDR3 has 14 amino acids. Germline values: CDR1 SGDLS, CDR2 YYNGEE.

The CDR3 DNA is TGTGCCAGCAGTTTACCGGGACAGAAACGTGCAGCTTTCTTT. Translated: CASSLPGQKRAAFF. V and J are TRBV27 and TRBJ1-1; 7 nucleotides match TRBD1. This CDR3 is 14 amino acids long. Losses at the gene ends were 2 bases for V and 10 bases for J; bases not matched to a gene: 10. Germline CDR1 is MNHEY and CDR2 is SMNVEV (reference sequence).

This clone was counted between two and nine times. The chain uses TRBV14 and TRBJ1-1, with 7 bases lining up with TRBD1. Germline assignment: CDR1 SGHDN and CDR2 FVKESK. The CDR3 loop spans 12 amino acids. Trimming took 0 bases from V and 11 from J; bases not matched to a gene: 3. The CDR3 region has the DNA TGTGCCAGCAGCCAAGAGGACAGGAGGGCTTTCTTT. Residues: CASSQEDRRAFF.

The chain uses TRBV19 and TRBJ1-2; 8 bases line up with TRBD1. Germline V gene sequence: CDR1 LNHDA, CDR2 SQIVND (reference sequence). This CDR3 spans 16 amino acids. J lost 4 bases, V lost 5 bases, and 12 bases had no gene match. This CDR3 is CASSEQGAHTGYGYTF. For the CDR3, the DNA is TGTGCCAGTAGTGAGCAGGGGGCTCACACGGGCTATGGCTACACCTTC.

The chain recombines TRBV3-1 (or the pseudogene TRBV3-2) with TRBJ1-6; D is unclear. Trimming stripped 1 base from V and 9 bases from J, with 13 bases between. This CDR3 contains 15 residues. CDR1 and CDR2 (germline): LGHDT, YNNKEL (reference sequence). CDR3 sequence reads: CASSQGPGIGSPLHF. For the CDR3, the DNA is TGTGCCAGCAGCCAAGGGCCGGGGATAGGTTCACCCCTCCACTTT.

The chain has TRBV25-1 and TRBJ2-7; 9 bases are shared with TRBD1. Trimming at V came to 8 bases and at J to 1 base, leaving 6 bases not matched to a gene. CDR1 and CDR2 (germline): MGHDK, SYGVNS. The CDR3 length is 14 residues. In nucleotides, the CDR3 is TGTGCCAGCCAGAGGGACAGGGAATCCTACGAGCAGTACGTC. Residues: CASQRDRESYEQYV.

A single count supports this clone. The rearrangement joins TRBV9 to TRBJ1-1; 11 nucleotides match TRBD1. There are 14 residues in the CDR3. Germline CDR1 reads SGDLS; CDR2 reads YYNGEE. The V segment lost 3 bases and the J segment 5 bases; nucleotides outside the gene matches: 3. CDR3 bases: TGTGCCAGCAGCGAGGGACAGGGGGATACTGAAGCTTTCTTT. As protein: CASSEGQGDTEAFF.

J is TRBJ1-6 and V is TRBV27; D is unresolved. This CDR3 spans 17 amino acids. Trimming cost V 0 bases and J 7 bases, with 16 bases left between them. The germline V gene encodes CDR1 MNHEY and CDR2 SMNVEV (reference sequence). The CDR3 DNA sequence: TGTGCCAGCAGTTTATCACCTGACACGGCTAAGAATTCACCCCTCCACTTT. Protein product: CASSLSPDTAKNSPLHF.

The chain employs TRBV29-1 and TRBJ2-3; tentatively, D is TRBD1 (6 bases). Deletions cut 4 bases from V and 3 bases from J, with 11 bases between. This CDR3 has 13 residues. Germline V gene data show CDR1 as SQVTM and CDR2 as ANQGSEA. CDR3 loop: CSVGEGGTDTQYF. The CDR3, as DNA: TGCAGCGTTGGGGAAGGGGGAACAGATACGCAGTATTTT.

The chain joins TRBV3-1 (or the pseudogene TRBV3-2) to TRBJ2-7, with 7 bases identical to TRBD1. The CDR3 consists of 16 residues. Trimming cost V 3 bases and J 2 bases; bases outside gene matches: 10. Germline V CDR1 and CDR2: LGHDT, YNNKEL (reference sequence). The CDR3 DNA follows: TGTGCCAGCAGCCAGGCGCCTTCGGGACAGACCTACGAGCAGTACTTC. Its protein product is CASSQAPSGQTYEQYF.

This chain connects TRBV3-1 (or the pseudogene TRBV3-2) to TRBJ2-1; 7 bases line up with TRBD2. This CDR3 is built from 15 residues. The J segment lost 8 bases and the V segment lost 5 bases, leaving 12 bases of the junction unmatched. The V gene's germline CDR1 is LGHDT and CDR2 YNNKEL (reference sequence). This chain's CDR3 is CASSSLERDAHEQFF. Written as DNA, the CDR3 is TGTGCCAGCAGCTCTTTGGAGCGGGACGCCCATGAGCAGTTCTTC.

The rearrangement links TRBV28 to TRBJ2-3; D unresolved. Trimming pared 1 base from V and 2 bases from J, leaving 10 bases between. From germline, CDR1 is MDHEN and CDR2 SYDVKM. This CDR3 comprises 15 residues. The CDR3 is CASSLLEVSTDTQYF. In DNA form, the CDR3 reads TGTGCCAGCAGTTTATTAGAGGTTTCCACAGATACGCAGTATTTT.

The gene calls are TRBV19 and TRBJ1-1; D call uncertain. This CDR3 has 15 residues. V gave up 5 bases and J gave up 5 bases, with 18 bases separating them. The germline V gene encodes CDR1 LNHDA and CDR2 SQIVND (reference sequence). CDR3 sequence: CASSFNSPSWTEAFF. CDR3 nucleotide sequence: TGTGCCAGTAGTTTTAACTCCCCAAGTTGGACTGAAGCTTTCTTT.

This clone came up a few times. The genes are TRBV19 and TRBJ1-2; 10 bases align to TRBD1. Germline CDR1 and CDR2: LNHDA and SQIVND (reference sequence). This CDR3 spans 13 amino acids. V was pared by 8 bases and J by 4 bases, with 4 bases of the junction left unmatched. CDR3 sequence reads: CASGDRGGYGYTF. CDR3 DNA: TGTGCCAGTGGGGACAGGGGTGGCTATGGCTACACCTTC.

This rearrangement joins TRBV19 to TRBJ1-1, with D possibly TRBD1 on 5 matching bases. The CDR3 length is 14 residues. Trimming removed 1 base at V and 6 bases at J, with 12 bases between. Germline CDR1 and CDR2: LNHDA and SQIVND (reference sequence). CDR3 loop: CASSIGQLRSEAFF. CDR3 sequence (DNA): TGTGCCAGTAGTATAGGACAGTTACGATCTGAAGCTTTCTTT.

As DNA, the CDR3 is TGTGCCAGTAGTATACAGGGTCTCGGGCAGCCCCAGCATTTT. It specifies CASSIQGLGQPQHF. The rearrangement uses TRBV19 and TRBJ1-5; the D gene is possibly TRBD1 (5 bases). Germline CDR1 LNHDA, CDR2 SQIVND (reference sequence). This CDR3 is 14 amino acids long. The V gene lost 2 bases and the J gene lost 7 bases, with 12 bases spanning the gap.

This clone was observed once. The genes are TRBV4-1 and TRBJ2-2, with TRBD2 matching over 9 bases. There are 17 residues in the CDR3. V shed 0 bases and J 6 bases; nucleotides not matched to a gene: 8. Germline CDR1 MGHRA, CDR2 YSYEKL. This CDR3 reads CASSQDRSGGQSGELFF. The CDR3 DNA sequence: TGCGCCAGCAGCCAAGATAGAAGCGGGGGGCAATCCGGGGAGCTGTTTTTT.

The J gene is TRBJ1-2, the V gene TRBV4-2; the D is unclear. Germline V lookup: CDR1 LGHNA, CDR2 YNFKEQ. V lost 0 bases, J lost 3 bases, and 11 bases lay in between. This CDR3 is 15 amino acids long. The CDR3 nucleotides are TGTGCCAGCAGCCAAGAACGAAGCCACCACTATGGCTACACCTTC. It codes for CASSQERSHHYGYTF.

This sequence joins TRBV25-1 and TRBJ2-7; the D gene is possibly TRBD1 (5 bases). Per germline, CDR1 MGHDK and CDR2 SYGVNS. The CDR3 extends over 14 amino acids. V lost 2 bases and J 2 bases, leaving 10 bases between the germline ends. This CDR3 reads CASSEQGYPYEQYF. The CDR3 region has the DNA TGTGCCAGCAGTGAACAGGGATATCCCTACGAGCAGTACTTC.

The chain is built from TRBV4-1 and TRBJ2-7; TRBD2 aligns across 10 bases. The CDR3 is 17 residues long. The germline CDR1 and CDR2 sequences are MGHRA and YSYEKL. With V trimmed by 0 bases and J by 5 bases, 10 bases remained unmatched. CDR3 residues: CASSQEPSLAGENEQYF. The CDR3 nucleotides read TGCGCCAGCAGCCAAGAGCCGTCCCTAGCGGGAGAGAACGAGCAGTACTTC.

J is TRBJ2-7 and V is TRBV5-6, with D possibly TRBD1 on 5 matching bases. V shed 4 bases and J shed 4 bases, with 18 bases lying between them. Per the germline V gene, CDR1 is SGHDT and CDR2 is YYEEEE. The CDR3 runs 15 residues. The CDR3 DNA reads as TGTGCCAGCAGCCGGGTGACCGTAGGGGAATACGAGCAGTACTTC. This translates into CASSRVTVGEYEQYF.